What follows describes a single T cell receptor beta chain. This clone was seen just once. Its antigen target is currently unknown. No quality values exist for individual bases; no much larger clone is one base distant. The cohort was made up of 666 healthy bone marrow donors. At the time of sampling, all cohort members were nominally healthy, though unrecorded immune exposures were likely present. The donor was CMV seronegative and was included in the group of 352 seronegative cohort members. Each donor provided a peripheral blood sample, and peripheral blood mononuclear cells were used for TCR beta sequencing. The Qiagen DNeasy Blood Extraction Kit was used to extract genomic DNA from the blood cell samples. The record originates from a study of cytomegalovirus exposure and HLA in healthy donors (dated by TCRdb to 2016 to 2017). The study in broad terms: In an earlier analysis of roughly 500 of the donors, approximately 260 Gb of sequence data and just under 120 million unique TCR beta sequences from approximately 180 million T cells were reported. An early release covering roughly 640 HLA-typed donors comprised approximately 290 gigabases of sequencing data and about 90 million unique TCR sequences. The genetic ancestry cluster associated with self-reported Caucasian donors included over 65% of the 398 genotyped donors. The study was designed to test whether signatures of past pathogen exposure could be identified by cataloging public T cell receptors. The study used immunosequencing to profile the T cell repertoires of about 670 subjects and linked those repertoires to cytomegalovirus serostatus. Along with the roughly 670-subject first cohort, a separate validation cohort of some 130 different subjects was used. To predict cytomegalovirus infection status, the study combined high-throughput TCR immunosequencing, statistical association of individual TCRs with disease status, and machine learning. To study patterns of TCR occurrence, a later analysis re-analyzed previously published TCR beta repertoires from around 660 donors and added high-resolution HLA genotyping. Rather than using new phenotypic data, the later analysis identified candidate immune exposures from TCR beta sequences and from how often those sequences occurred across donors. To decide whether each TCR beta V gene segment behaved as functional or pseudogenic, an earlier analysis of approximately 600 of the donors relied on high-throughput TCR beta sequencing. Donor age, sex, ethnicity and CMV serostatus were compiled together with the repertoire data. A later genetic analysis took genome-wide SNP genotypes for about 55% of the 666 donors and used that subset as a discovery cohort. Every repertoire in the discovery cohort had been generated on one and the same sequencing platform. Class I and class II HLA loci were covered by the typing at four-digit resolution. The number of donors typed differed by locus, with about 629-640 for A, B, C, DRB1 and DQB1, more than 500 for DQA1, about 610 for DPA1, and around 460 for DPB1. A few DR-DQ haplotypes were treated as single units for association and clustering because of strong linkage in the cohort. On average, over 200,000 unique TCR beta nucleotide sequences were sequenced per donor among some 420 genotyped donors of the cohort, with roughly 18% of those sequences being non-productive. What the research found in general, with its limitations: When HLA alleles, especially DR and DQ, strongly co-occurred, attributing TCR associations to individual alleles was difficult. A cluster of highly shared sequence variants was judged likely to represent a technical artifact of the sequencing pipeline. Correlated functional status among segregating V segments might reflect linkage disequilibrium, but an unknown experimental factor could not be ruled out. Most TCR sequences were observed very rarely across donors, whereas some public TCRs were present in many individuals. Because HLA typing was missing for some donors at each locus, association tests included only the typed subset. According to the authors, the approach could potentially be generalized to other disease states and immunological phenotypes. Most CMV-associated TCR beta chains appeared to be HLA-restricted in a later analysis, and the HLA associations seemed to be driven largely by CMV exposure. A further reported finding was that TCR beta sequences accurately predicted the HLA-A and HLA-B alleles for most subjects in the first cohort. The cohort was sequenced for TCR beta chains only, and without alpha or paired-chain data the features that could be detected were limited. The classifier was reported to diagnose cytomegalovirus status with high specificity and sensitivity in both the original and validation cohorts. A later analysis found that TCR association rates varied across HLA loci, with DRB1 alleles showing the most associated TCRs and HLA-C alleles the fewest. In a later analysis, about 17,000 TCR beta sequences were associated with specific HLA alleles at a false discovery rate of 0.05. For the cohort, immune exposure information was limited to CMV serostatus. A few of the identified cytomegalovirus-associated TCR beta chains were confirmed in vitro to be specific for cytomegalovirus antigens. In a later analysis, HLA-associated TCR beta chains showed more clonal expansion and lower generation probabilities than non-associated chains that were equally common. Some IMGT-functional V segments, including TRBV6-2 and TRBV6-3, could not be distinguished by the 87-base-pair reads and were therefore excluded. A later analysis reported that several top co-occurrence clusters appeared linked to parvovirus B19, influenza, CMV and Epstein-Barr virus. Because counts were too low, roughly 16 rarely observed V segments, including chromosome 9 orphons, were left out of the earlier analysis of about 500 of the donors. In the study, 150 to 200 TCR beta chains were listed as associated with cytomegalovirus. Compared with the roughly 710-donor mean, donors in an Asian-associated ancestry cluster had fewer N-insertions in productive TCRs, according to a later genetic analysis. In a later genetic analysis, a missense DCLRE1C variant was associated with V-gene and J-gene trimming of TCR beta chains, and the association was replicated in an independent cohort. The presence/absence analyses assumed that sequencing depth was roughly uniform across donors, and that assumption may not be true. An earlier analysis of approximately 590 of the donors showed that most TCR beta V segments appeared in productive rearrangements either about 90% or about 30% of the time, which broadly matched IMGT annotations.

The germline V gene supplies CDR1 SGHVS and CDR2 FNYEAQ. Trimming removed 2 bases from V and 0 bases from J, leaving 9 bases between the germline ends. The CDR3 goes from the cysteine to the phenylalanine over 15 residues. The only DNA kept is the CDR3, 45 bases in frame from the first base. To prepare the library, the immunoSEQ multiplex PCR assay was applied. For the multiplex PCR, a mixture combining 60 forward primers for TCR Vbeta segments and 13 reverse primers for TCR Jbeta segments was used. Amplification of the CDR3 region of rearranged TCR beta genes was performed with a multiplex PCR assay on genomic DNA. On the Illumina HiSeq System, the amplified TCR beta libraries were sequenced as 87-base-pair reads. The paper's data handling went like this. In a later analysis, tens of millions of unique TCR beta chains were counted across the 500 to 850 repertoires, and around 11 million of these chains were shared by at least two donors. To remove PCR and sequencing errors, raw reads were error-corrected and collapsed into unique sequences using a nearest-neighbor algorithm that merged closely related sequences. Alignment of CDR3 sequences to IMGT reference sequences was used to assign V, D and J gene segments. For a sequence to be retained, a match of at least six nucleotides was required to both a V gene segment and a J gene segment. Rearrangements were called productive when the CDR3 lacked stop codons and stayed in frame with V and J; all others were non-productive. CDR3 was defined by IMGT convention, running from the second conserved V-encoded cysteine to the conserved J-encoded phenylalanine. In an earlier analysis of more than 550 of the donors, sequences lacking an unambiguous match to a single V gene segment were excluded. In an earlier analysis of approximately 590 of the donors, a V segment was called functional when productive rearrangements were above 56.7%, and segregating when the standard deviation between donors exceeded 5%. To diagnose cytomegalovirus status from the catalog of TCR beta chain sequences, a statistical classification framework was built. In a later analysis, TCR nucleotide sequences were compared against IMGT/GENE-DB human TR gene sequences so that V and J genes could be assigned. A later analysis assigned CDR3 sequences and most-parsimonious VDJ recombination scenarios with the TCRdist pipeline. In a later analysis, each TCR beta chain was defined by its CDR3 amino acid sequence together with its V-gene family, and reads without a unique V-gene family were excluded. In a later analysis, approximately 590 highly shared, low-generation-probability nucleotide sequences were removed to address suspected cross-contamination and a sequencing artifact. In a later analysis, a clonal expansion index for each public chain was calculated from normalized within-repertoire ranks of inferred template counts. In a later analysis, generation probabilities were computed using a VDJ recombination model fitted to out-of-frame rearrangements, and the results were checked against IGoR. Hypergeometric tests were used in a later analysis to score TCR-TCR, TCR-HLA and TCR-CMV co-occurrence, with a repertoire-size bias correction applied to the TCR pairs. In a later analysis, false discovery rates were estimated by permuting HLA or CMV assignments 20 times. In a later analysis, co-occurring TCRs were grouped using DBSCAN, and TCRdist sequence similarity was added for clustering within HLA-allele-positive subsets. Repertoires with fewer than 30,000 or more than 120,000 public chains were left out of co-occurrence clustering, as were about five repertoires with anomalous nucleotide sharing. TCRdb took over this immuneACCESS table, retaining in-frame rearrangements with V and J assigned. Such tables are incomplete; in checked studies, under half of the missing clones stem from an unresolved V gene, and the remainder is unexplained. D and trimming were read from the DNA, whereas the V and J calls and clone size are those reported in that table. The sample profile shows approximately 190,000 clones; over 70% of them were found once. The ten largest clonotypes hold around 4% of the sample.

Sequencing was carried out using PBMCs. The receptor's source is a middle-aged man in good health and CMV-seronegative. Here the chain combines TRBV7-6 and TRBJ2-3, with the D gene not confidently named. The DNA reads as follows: TGTGCCAGCAGCTTAATAGAATCTAGCACAGATACGCAGTATTTT. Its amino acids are CASSLIESSTDTQYF.